This entry is about one T cell receptor beta chain. The data originate from a study of monozygotic twins with inflammatory bowel disease. This CDR3 comprises 15 residues. CDR1 SEHNR and CDR2 FQNEAQ come from the germline V gene (reference sequence). TCRalpha along with TCRbeta cDNA was subjected to two nested PCRs lasting roughly 16 and 10 cycles. For each CDR3 protein, TCRdb gives one entry from its re-call of the 5' RACE reads, without DNA. The record lists some 200,000 distinct CDR3 sequences, of which the ten most abundant hold more than 7.5%. Material: blood. This clonotype was sampled from a human donor with ulcerative colitis or Crohn's disease, or a healthy co-twin of an affected twin (not recorded which). The rearrangement links TRBV7-9 to TRBJ1-1. The CDR3 loop is CASTVDGSMNTEAFF.